This T cell receptor beta chain is drawn from a study of radiotherapy plus CTLA-4 blockade in lung cancer. Study-level information: Among all patients, more than 15% showed objective responses, while 30% to 35% had disease control. Study conclusions and caveats: Blood TCR clones of tumor origin expanded after radiotherapy plus ipilimumab. The best predictor of response was reported to be early blood T cell clone dynamics, with interferon-beta.

The CDR3 is 15 amino acids. Looked up from germline, CDR1 is SGHAT and CDR2 is FQNNGV. The V end lost 1 base, the J end lost 3 bases, and 10 bases lay between the germline ends. The data were produced by immunoSEQ multiplex PCR, yet TCRdb's version contains in-frame clones alone and is incomplete. The sample lists roughly 50,000 clones; roughly 81% were seen once. Chemo-refractory metastatic non-small-cell lung cancer patients were treated with focal radiation plus CTLA-4 blockade with ipilimumab. This clone appeared a single time. The antigen remains unidentified. The sequencing used peripheral blood, collected from a patient treated with radiotherapy plus ipilimumab. The V and J genes are TRBV11-2 and TRBJ2-1; unclear D gene. The TCR sequence derives from a human donor with non-small cell lung cancer whose response to radiotherapy plus ipilimumab could not be evaluated. CDR3 sequence: CASSLVGGFYNEQFF. The CDR3 coding sequence is TGTGCCAGCAGCTTAGTTGGCGGATTCTACAATGAGCAGTTCTTC.